The T cell receptor beta chain described here comes from a study of cytotoxic CD8 clonotypes in ibrutinib-treated CLL. Remarks on this clone: Other DNA sequences within the sample encode an identical CDR3.

V lost 1 base and J lost 1, with 4 bases in between. The CDR3 is made up of 13 amino acids. The V gene's germline CDR1 is KGHSH and CDR2 LQKENI. Only in-frame clones appear in the TCRdb table, and some are missing; sequencing was by immunoSEQ multiplex PCR. The data contain about 140,000 clones, approximately 80% of them singletons. The sample in question was PBMCs, obtained after 12 months of ibrutinib treatment. This receptor was taken from a human donor with chronic lymphocytic leukemia. The chain carries TRBV18 and TRBJ1-1; D is unclear. The CDR3 DNA reads as TGTGCCAGCTCACCACAGGGGAACACTGAAGCTTTCTTT. Translating gives CASSPQGNTEAFF.